This TCR beta chain stems from a study of cytomegalovirus exposure and HLA in healthy donors. In the case of this clone: Its antigen is unknown.

Study findings and constraints: The sole available immune exposure information was CMV serostatus. Several V segments, TRBV6-2 and TRBV6-3 among them, could not be told apart and were dropped. The authors assumed roughly uniform sequencing depth across donors for presence/absence analyses. Analyzed later, association rates of TCRs varied across HLA loci, with DRB1 most and HLA-C fewest.

Germline V gene lookup returns CDR1 SQVTM and CDR2 ANQGSEA. Trimming cost V 2 bases and J 3 bases; bases outside gene matches: 2. This CDR3 has 14 amino acids. Use of 60 Vbeta and 13 Jbeta primers characterized the PCR. Repertoires were generated with immunoSEQ multiplex PCR, while TCRdb's copy carries only in-frame clones and drops some. The sample has 100,000 to 150,000 clones, approximately 84% seen once. The source of this sequence is a man between 18 and 29 years old in good health and CMV-seropositive. The V and J genes are TRBV29-1 and TRBJ2-3; 10 bases are a match to TRBD1. Material: PBMCs. The CDR3 loop reads CSVEPGQGTDTQYF. CDR3 DNA sequence: TGCAGCGTTGAACCGGGACAGGGGACAGATACGCAGTATTTT.